Reported below is one TCR beta chain. This sample was taken from a study of blood T cell repertoires in COVID-19. As for the study in general: COVID-19 samples from acute and convalescent phases originated in the United States, Italy and Spain.

In germline, CDR1 is SGHRS, CDR2 YFSETQ. V was trimmed by 2 bases and J by 1 base, leaving 12 bases between them. The CDR3 spans 15 residues. Here immunoSEQ multiplex PCR was the method, and the copy in TCRdb shows in-frame clones only, minus some. The profile shows around 160,000 clones, roughly 88% of them singletons. Material for sequencing was peripheral blood. The clonotype was recovered from a young man with acute or convalescent COVID-19. J is TRBJ1-2 and V is TRBV5-1, with a weak D call TRBD1 (5 bases). CDR3 amino acids: CASSLEGTHNYGYTF. In nucleotides, the CDR3 is TGCGCCAGCAGCTTAGAAGGGACTCATAACTATGGCTACACCTTC.